These 14 T cell receptor beta chains were sequenced from one sample in a study of early T cells in non-severe SARS-CoV-2 infection. One entry per CDR3 protein results from TCRdb running MiXCR on the 5' RACE reads. Of about 49,000 distinct CDR3 sequences in the sample, about 12% were seen once. Material for sequencing was whole blood. The receptors come from an adult who was a healthcare worker with PCR-confirmed SARS-CoV-2 infection or an uninfected control (not recorded which).

V and J are TRBV11-3 and TRBJ2-3, with D unresolved. Trimming pared 2 bases from V and 6 bases from J, leaving 12 bases between. The CDR3 consists of 14 residues. Germline assignment: CDR1 SGHNT and CDR2 YENEEA. CDR3 nucleotides: TGTGCCAGCAGCTTACGTCGGCCAGCGGATACGCAGTATTTT. Translated: CASSLRRPADTQYF.

This clonotype was counted only a few times. The chain employs TRBV6-2 or TRBV6-3 and TRBJ2-7; 11 bases match TRBD2. The germline CDR1 and CDR2 sequences are MNHEY and SVGEGT. This CDR3 has 14 amino acids. Trimming cost V 8 bases and J 5 bases; bases outside gene matches: 8. The CDR3 loop reads CASLAGGQVNEQYF. The CDR3 DNA sequence: TGTGCCAGCTTAGCGGGGGGGCAGGTGAACGAGCAGTACTTC.

This clonotype was counted many times. The rearrangement uses TRBV6-6 and TRBJ1-5; possibly TRBD1 for D (6 bases). Trimming cost V 5 bases and J 0 bases, with 17 bases left between them. Looked up from germline, CDR1 is MNHNY and CDR2 is SVGAGI (reference sequence). This CDR3 is 17 amino acids long. The DNA for the CDR3 is TGTGCCAGCAGTCCTCGGACAGTCCGATATAGCAATCAGCCCCAGCATTTT. Translating gives CASSPRTVRYSNQPQHF.

This clonotype was counted at least ten times. This chain connects TRBV20-1 to TRBJ2-7; D remains ambiguous. Germline loops: CDR1 DFQATT, CDR2 SNEGSKA (reference sequence). The CDR3 consists of 11 residues. Trimming removed 6 bases at V and 2 bases at J, with 8 bases between. Written as DNA, the CDR3 is TGCAGTGCCGATGGACCCTACGAGCAGTACTTC. Amino acids: CSADGPYEQYF.

V gene TRBV29-1 combines with J gene TRBJ1-2; no reliable D call. The CDR3 runs 14 residues. Germline V gene lookup returns CDR1 SQVTM and CDR2 ANQGSEA. The V end lost 0 bases, the J end lost 6 bases, and 14 bases lay between the germline ends. CDR3 in amino acids: CSVEDQRGMNGYTF. Here the CDR3 DNA reads TGCAGCGTTGAAGATCAACGGGGAATGAATGGCTACACCTTC.

V and J are TRBV30 and TRBJ2-2; D remains ambiguous. The germline V gene encodes CDR1 GTSNPN and CDR2 SVGIG (reference sequence). This CDR3 region has 12 residues. Between the trimmed V and J ends, which lost 2 bases and 6 bases, there was a span of 7 bases. CDR3 amino acids: CAWSWASGELFF. In DNA form, the CDR3 reads TGTGCCTGGAGTTGGGCTTCCGGGGAGCTGTTTTTT. The entire variable domain, with the rest obtained from reference TRBV30 and TRBJ2-2, is as follows: SQTIHQWPATLVQPVGSPLSLECTVEGTSNPNLYWYRQAAGRGLQLLFYSVGIGQISSEVPQNLSASRPQDRQFILSSKKLLLSDSGFYLCAWSWASGELFFGEGSRLTVL.

This clonotype was seen more than once but under ten times. The chain combines TRBV5-1 with TRBJ1-2; the D gene is possibly TRBD1 (5 bases). V lost 0 bases and J 0 bases, leaving 12 bases between the germline ends. This CDR3 comprises 16 residues. The germline gives CDR1 SGHRS, CDR2 YFSETQ. The CDR3: CASSLDPSTANYGYTF. Written as DNA, the CDR3 is TGCGCCAGCAGCTTGGACCCTTCGACAGCTAACTATGGCTACACCTTC. The full variable domain, its missing parts supplied by reference TRBV5-1 and TRBJ1-2, is KAGVTQTPRYLIKTRGQQVTLSCSPISGHRSVSWYQQTPGQGLQFLFEYFSETQRNKGNFPGRFSGRQFSNSRSEMNVSTLELGDSALYLCASSLDPSTANYGYTFGSGTRLTVV.

CDR3: CSARAPGWDQDTQYF. The CDR3 DNA sequence: TGCAGTGCTAGAGCCCCAGGGTGGGACCAGGATACGCAGTATTTT. The chain employs TRBV20-1 and TRBJ2-3, with D perhaps TRBD1 or TRBD2 (5 bases each). Germline V gene data show CDR1 as DFQATT and CDR2 as SNEGSKA (reference sequence). V lost 1 base, J lost 6 bases, and 17 bases lay in between. The CDR3 runs 15 residues.

This chain joins TRBV28 and TRBJ2-2, with TRBD1 identical over 9 bases. This CDR3 contains 15 residues. Trimming removed 6 bases from V and 6 bases from J; junction bases left unmatched: 8. Germline V gives CDR1 MDHEN, CDR2 SYDVKM. Here the CDR3 reads CASRKQGARSGELFF. Written as DNA, the CDR3 is TGTGCCAGCAGAAAACAGGGGGCTAGGTCCGGGGAGCTGTTTTTT. Full variable domain (rest looked up from reference TRBV28 and TRBJ2-2): DVKVTQSSRYLVKRTGEKVFLECVQDMDHENMFWYRQDPGLGLRLIYFSYDVKMKEKGDIPEGYSVSREKKERFSLILESASTNQTSMYLCASRKQGARSGELFFGEGSRLTVL.

This clonotype was observed at least ten times. This chain connects TRBV28 to TRBJ2-2; possibly TRBD2 for D (5 bases). Germline lookup yields CDR1 MDHEN and CDR2 SYDVKM. Trimming removed 1 base at V and 6 bases at J, with 12 bases between. The CDR3 has 15 residues. The CDR3 loop reads CASSLLAPNPGELFF. For the CDR3, the DNA is TGTGCCAGCAGTTTATTAGCGCCCAACCCCGGGGAGCTGTTTTTT.

This clonotype was picked up many times. This chain uses TRBV4-3 with TRBJ2-1; no clear D. Germline V gene data show CDR1 as LGHNA and CDR2 as YSLEER. The CDR3 is 15 residues long. V was cut by 7 bases and J by 0 bases, with 13 bases left in between. CDR3 nucleotide sequence: TGCGCCAGCACTTCCGATGGTAGCTCCTACAATGAGCAGTTCTTC. Protein product: CASTSDGSSYNEQFF.

Many counts were recorded for this clonotype. This chain joins TRBV27 and TRBJ1-1; unclear D gene. Germline V CDR1 and CDR2: MNHEY, SMNVEV (reference sequence). This CDR3 has 13 residues. V gave up 3 bases and J gave up 8 bases, with 13 bases separating them. The chain's CDR3 is CASSFNSVGEAFF. DNA of the CDR3: TGTGCCAGCAGTTTTAATTCTGTGGGGGAAGCTTTCTTT.

This clonotype was picked up many times. The chain has TRBV7-8 and TRBJ2-1, with 9 bases that match TRBD2. The CDR3 is made up of 15 amino acids. Germline V gene lookup returns CDR1 SGHVS and CDR2 FQNEAQ. After removal of 1 base from V and 10 bases from J, the junction contained 8 bases not matched to a gene. The CDR3, as DNA: TGTGCCAGCAGCTTAGTCGATAGCGGGAGTAAGGAGCAGTTCTTC. Encoded protein: CASSLVDSGSKEQFF.

This clonotype was observed a handful of times. The rearrangement joins TRBV27 to TRBJ2-1, with a weak D call TRBD2 (5 bases). Germline CDR1 MNHEY, CDR2 SMNVEV (reference sequence). CDR3 size: 15 residues. Trimming removed 3 bases from V and 5 bases from J, with 14 bases in between. The CDR3 region has the DNA TGTGCCAGCAGTTTTCGTGCTAGCCCAAACAATGAGCAGTTCTTC. This translates into CASSFRASPNNEQFF.